This T cell receptor (beta chain) was sequenced during a study of vaccination effects on CD4 cells after COVID-19. In the study overall: It was two doses of either the BNT162b2 or mRNA-1273 vaccine that participants received.

The protocol was immunoSEQ multiplex PCR, while the TCRdb copy is restricted to in-frame clones and leaves out a portion. The data show roughly 76,000 clones, with 70% to 75% seen just once and roughly 1.7% held by the top ten. Findings and limits, study-wide: Clones of infection and vaccine origin contracted markedly late after vaccination.

Sequencing was preceded by expansion of antigen-specific CD4+ T cells with viral peptide pools in the ViraFEST assay. Following culture for approximately ten days, CD4+ T cells were isolated. In the vaccine recipients, nucleocapsid antibodies were negative and there was no prior SARS-CoV-2 infection. Both day 3 and day 7 saw half the medium replaced with IL-2 medium. CDR3 length: 14 residues. Between the trimmed V and J ends, which lost 3 bases and 0 bases, there was a span of 9 bases. Germline-derived CDR1 and CDR2 are SGHNT and YYREEE (reference sequence). This clone was observed a few times. Its target is unknown.

The chain combines TRBV5-4 with TRBJ1-1, with TRBD1 as a possible D gene (5 bases). The source was CD4+ T cells from PBMCs cultured with HCoV-229E spike peptides, collected before COVID-19 vaccination. The source is a human donor who received a COVID-19 vaccine. The CDR3 reads CASSSGGMNTEAFF. DNA for the CDR3: TGTGCCAGCAGCTCCGGGGGTATGAACACTGAAGCTTTCTTT.